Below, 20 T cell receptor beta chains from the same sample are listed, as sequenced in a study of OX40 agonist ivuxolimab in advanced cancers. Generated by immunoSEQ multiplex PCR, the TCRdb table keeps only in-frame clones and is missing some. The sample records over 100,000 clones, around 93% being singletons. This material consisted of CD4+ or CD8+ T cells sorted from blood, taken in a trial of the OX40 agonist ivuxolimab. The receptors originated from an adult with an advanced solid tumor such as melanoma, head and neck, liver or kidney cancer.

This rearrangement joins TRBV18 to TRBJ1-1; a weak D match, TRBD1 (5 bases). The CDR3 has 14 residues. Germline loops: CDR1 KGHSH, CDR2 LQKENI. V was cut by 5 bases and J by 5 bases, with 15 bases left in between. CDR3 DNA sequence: TGTGCCAGCTCAGCGGGACGGGGTGATACTGAAGCTTTCTTT. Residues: CASSAGRGDTEAFF. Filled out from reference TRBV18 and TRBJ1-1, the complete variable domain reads NAGVMQNPRHLVRRRGQEARLRCSPMKGHSHVYWYRQLPEEGLKFMVYLQKENIIDESGMPKERFSAEFPKEGPSILRIQQVVRGDSAAYFCASSAGRGDTEAFFGQGTRLTVV.

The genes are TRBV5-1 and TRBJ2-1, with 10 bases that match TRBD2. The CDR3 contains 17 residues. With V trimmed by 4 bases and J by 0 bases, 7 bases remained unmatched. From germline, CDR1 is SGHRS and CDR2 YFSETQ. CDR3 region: CASSPGAGGLSYNEQFF. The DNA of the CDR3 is TGCGCCAGCAGCCCCGGAGCGGGGGGGCTCTCCTACAATGAGCAGTTCTTC. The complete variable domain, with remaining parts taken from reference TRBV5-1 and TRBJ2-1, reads KAGVTQTPRYLIKTRGQQVTLSCSPISGHRSVSWYQQTPGQGLQFLFEYFSETQRNKGNFPGRFSGRQFSNSRSEMNVSTLELGDSALYLCASSPGAGGLSYNEQFFGPGTRLTVL.

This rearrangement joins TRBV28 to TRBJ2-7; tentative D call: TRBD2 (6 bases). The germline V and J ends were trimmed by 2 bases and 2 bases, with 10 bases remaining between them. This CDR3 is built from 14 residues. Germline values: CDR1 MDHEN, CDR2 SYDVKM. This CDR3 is CASSLMGGTYEQYF. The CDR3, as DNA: TGTGCCAGCAGTTTAATGGGGGGAACCTACGAGCAGTACTTC.

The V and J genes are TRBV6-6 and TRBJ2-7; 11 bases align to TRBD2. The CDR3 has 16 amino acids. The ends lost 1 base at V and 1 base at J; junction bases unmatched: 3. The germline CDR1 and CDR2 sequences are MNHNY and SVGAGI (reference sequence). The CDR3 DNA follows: TGTGCCAGCAGTTACTTTCTAGCGGGGGGTTCCTACGAGCAGTACTTC. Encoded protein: CASSYFLAGGSYEQYF.

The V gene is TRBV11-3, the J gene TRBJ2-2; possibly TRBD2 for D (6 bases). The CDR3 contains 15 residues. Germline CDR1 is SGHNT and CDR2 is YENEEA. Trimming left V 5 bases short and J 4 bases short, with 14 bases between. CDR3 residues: CASSPHMGGTGELFF. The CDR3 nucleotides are TGTGCCAGCAGCCCCCATATGGGGGGCACCGGGGAGCTGTTTTTT.

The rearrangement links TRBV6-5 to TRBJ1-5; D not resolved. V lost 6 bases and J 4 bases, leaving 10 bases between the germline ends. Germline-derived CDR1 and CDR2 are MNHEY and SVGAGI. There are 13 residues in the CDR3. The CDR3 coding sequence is TGTGCCAGCAGAGCCCACATAAATCAGCCCCAGCATTTT. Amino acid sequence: CASRAHINQPQHF.

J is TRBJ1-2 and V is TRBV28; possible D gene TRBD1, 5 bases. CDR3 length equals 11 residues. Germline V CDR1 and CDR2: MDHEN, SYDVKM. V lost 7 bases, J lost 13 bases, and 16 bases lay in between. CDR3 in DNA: TGTGCCAGCATAGGGTCTGGGGGTCGCACCTTC. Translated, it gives CASIGSGGRTF.

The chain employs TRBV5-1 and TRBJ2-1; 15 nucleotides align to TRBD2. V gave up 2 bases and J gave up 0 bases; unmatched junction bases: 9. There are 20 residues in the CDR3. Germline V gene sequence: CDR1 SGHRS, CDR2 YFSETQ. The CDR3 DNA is TGCGCCAGCAGCTTCCGTACCGGGACTAGCGGGGGGAGCTCCTACAATGAGCAGTTCTTC. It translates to CASSFRTGTSGGSSYNEQFF. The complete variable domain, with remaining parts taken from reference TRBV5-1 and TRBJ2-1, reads KAGVTQTPRYLIKTRGQQVTLSCSPISGHRSVSWYQQTPGQGLQFLFEYFSETQRNKGNFPGRFSGRQFSNSRSEMNVSTLELGDSALYLCASSFRTGTSGGSSYNEQFFGPGTRLTVL.

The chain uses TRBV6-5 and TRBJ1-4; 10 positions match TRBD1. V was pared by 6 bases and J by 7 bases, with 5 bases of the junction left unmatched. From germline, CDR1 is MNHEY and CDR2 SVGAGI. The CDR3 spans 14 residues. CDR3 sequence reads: CASSPDRGLEKLFF. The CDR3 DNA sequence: TGTGCCAGCAGCCCTGACAGGGGGCTTGAAAAACTGTTTTTT.

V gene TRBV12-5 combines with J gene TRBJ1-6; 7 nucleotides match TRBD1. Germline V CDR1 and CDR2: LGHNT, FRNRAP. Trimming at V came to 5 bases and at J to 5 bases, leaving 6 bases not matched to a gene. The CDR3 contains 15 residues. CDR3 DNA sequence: TGTGCTAGTGGTCCCGGGACAGTTAATAATTCACCCCTCCACTTT. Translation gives CASGPGTVNNSPLHF. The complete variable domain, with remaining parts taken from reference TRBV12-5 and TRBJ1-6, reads DARVTQTPRHKVTEMGQEVTMRCQPILGHNTVFWYRQTMMQGLELLAYFRNRAPLDDSGMPKDRFSAEMPDATLATLKIQPSEPRDSAVYFCASGPGTVNNSPLHFGNGTRLTVT.

The CDR3, as DNA: TGTGCCAGCAGCGTCGGACTGTTTGAAGCTTTCTTT. Encoded protein: CASSVGLFEAFF. This sequence joins TRBV7-9 and TRBJ1-1; no clear D gene. Trimming stripped 5 bases from V and 7 bases from J, with 11 bases between. This CDR3 comprises 12 residues. Germline V CDR1 and CDR2: SEHNR, FQNEAQ (reference sequence).

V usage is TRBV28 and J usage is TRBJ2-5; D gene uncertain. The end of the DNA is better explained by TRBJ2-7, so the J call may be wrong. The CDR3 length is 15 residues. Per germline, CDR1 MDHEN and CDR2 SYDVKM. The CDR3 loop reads CASSALSKGPYEQYF. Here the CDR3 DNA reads TGTGCCAGCAGTGCACTCAGTAAGGGCCCCTACGAGCAGTACTTC.

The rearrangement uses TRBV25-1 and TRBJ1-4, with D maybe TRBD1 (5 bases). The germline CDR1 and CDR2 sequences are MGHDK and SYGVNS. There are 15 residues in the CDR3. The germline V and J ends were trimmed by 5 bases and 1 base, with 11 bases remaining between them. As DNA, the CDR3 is TGTGCCAGCAGTCTAGGCGACAGAACTAATGAAAAACTGTTTTTT. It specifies CASSLGDRTNEKLFF.

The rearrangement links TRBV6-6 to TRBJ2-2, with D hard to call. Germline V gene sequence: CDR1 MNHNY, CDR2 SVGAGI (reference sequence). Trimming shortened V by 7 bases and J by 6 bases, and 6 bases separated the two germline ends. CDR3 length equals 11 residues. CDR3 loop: CASTNAGELFF. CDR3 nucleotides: TGTGCCAGCACGAATGCCGGGGAGCTGTTTTTT.

The CDR3 DNA reads TGTGCCAGTAGTACGCCCCTCGGCGGGACGCCAGATACGCAGTATTTT. Translated: CASSTPLGGTPDTQYF. The J gene is TRBJ2-3, the V gene TRBV19; the D gene is possibly TRBD2 (6 bases). This CDR3 spans 16 amino acids. The V end was cut by 4 bases, the J end by 4 bases, with 18 bases between. Germline V CDR1 and CDR2: LNHDA, SQIVND (reference sequence).

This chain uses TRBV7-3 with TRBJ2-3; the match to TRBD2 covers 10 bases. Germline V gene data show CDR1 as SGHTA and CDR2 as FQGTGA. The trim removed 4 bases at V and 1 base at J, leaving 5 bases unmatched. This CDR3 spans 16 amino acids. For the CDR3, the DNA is TGTGCCAGCAGCTCGGCCGGGACTAGCGGCACAGATACGCAGTATTTT. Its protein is CASSSAGTSGTDTQYF.

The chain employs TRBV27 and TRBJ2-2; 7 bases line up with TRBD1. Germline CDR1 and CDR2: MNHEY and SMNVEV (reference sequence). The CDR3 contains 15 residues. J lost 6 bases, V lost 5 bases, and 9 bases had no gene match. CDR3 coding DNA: TGTGCCAGCAGTCCGCGGACAGGCGCGCCCGGGGAGCTGTTTTTT. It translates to CASSPRTGAPGELFF.

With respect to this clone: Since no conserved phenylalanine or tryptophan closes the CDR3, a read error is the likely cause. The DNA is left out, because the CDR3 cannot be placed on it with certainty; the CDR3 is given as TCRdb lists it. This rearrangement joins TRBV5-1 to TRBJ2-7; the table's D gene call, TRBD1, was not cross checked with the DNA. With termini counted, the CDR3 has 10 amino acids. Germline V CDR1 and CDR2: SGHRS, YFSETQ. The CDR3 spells CASSPIGTGG.

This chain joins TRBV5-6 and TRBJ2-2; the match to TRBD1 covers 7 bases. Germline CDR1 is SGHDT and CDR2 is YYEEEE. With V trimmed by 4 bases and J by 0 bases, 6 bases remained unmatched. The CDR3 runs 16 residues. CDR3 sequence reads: CASSTLGQSNTGELFF. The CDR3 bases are TGTGCCAGCAGCACGCTGGGACAGTCGAACACCGGGGAGCTGTTTTTT.

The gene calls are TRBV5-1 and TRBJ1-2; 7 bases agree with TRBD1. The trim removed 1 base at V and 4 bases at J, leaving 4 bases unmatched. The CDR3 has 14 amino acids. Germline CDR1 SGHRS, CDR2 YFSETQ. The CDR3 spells CASSLTGAGYGYTF. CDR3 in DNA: TGCGCCAGCAGCTTGACAGGGGCGGGCTATGGCTACACCTTC. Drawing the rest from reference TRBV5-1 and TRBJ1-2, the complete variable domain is KAGVTQTPRYLIKTRGQQVTLSCSPISGHRSVSWYQQTPGQGLQFLFEYFSETQRNKGNFPGRFSGRQFSNSRSEMNVSTLELGDSALYLCASSLTGAGYGYTFGSGTRLTVV.